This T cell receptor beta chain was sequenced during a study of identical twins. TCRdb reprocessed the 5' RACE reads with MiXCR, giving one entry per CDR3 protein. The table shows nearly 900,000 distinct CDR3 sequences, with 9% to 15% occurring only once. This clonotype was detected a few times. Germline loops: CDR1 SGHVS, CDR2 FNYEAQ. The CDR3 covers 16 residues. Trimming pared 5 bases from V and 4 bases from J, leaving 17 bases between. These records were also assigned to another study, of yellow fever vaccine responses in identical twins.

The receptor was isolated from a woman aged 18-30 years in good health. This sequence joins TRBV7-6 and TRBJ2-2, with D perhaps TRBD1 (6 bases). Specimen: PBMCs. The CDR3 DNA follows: TGTGCCAGCAGCGATTCGAACAGGGCAAGCACCGGGGAGCTGTTTTTT. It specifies CASSDSNRASTGELFF.